Presented here are 24 T cell receptor beta chains from one specimen sequenced in a study of CXCR3-negative and CXCR3-positive naive CD8 T cells. Broader study findings: The TRB CDR3s that CXCR3-positive naive cells carried were more hydrophobic than those of CXCR3-negative naive cells.

Their cognate antigens are unknown. It was by 5' RACE with UMI labels that the TRB cDNA libraries were prepared. TCRdb reprocessed the 5' RACE reads and reports one entry per CDR3 protein, with no DNA. This sample's clone table lists around 160,000 distinct CDR3 sequences. Sequenced sample: naive CXCR3+ CD8+ T cells from blood. Stated subset: CD45RO-CCR7+CD27+CD95- naive CD8+ T cells expressing CXCR3 (TNR3+). Every receptor here comes from a human donor in good health. Some clones in this sample may be carry-over from other donors' samples.

The rearrangement links TRBV5-1 to TRBJ2-1. Germline assignment: CDR1 SGHRS and CDR2 YFSETQ. The CDR3 has 16 residues. The chain's CDR3 is CASSLDSGLIYNEQFF.

The chain uses TRBV6-2 or TRBV6-3 and TRBJ1-1; the TRBD1 assignment by TCRdb is unverifiable without DNA. The CDR3 extends over 14 amino acids. Germline lookup yields CDR1 MNHEY and CDR2 SVGEGT. The CDR3 is CASIEDTLYTEAFF.

J is TRBJ2-1 and V is TRBV12-3 or TRBV12-4; there is no DNA to check the TCRdb D call of TRBD2. CDR3 length: 15 amino acids. This CDR3 reads CASLNLAGGGNEQFF.

The CDR3: CASSLFHEQYF. J is TRBJ2-7 and V is TRBV28. In germline, CDR1 is MDHEN, CDR2 SYDVKM. This CDR3 comprises 11 residues. The variable domain in full, completed from reference TRBV28 and TRBJ2-7, reads DVKVTQSSRYLVKRTGEKVFLECVQDMDHENMFWYRQDPGLGLRLIYFSYDVKMKEKGDIPEGYSVSREKKERFSLILESASTNQTSMYLCASSLFHEQYFGPGTRLTVT.

The chain uses TRBV28 and TRBJ2-7; TCRdb calls TRBD1, which cannot be checked without DNA. The CDR3 covers 16 residues. The germline V gene has CDR1 MDHEN and CDR2 SYDVKM. Here the CDR3 reads CASSSPPGTGGGMQYF.

The genes are TRBV6-4 and TRBJ1-2; with no DNA, the TCRdb D assignment of TRBD1 cannot be verified. The CDR3 totals 13 residues. CDR1 MRHNA and CDR2 SNTAGT come from the germline V gene. The CDR3 spells CASSGSPRGGYTF.

The chain recombines TRBV10-3 with TRBJ2-1; as DNA is missing, the TRBD1 call by TCRdb cannot be tested. From germline, CDR1 is ENHRY and CDR2 SYGVKD. The CDR3 loop spans 13 amino acids. CDR3 residues: CAISPYQGNEQFF.

The chain is built from TRBV19 and TRBJ1-2; no DNA is available, so the TRBD1 call from TCRdb remains unchecked. Per germline, CDR1 LNHDA and CDR2 SQIVND (reference sequence). This CDR3 contains 12 residues. Here the CDR3 reads CASSTQGHGYTF.

CDR3 amino acids: CASSLLASVDSEQYF. The gene calls are TRBV5-6 and TRBJ2-7; TCRdb names TRBD2, which stays unverified in the absence of DNA. Germline V gene sequence: CDR1 SGHDT, CDR2 YYEEEE. This CDR3 spans 15 amino acids.

The chain links TRBV29-1 to TRBJ2-3. Germline CDR1 reads SQVTM; CDR2 reads ANQGSEA. The CDR3 has 12 residues. This CDR3 reads CSVSNSPDTQYF.

The CDR3 loop reads CSVEAGTSTDTQYF. The J gene is TRBJ2-3, the V gene TRBV29-1. Per germline, CDR1 SQVTM and CDR2 ANQGSEA. The CDR3 has 14 residues.

V usage is TRBV20-1 and J usage is TRBJ2-7; the D gene TCRdb calls, TRBD1, cannot be checked with no DNA. The CDR3 extends over 13 amino acids. The V gene's germline CDR1 is DFQATT and CDR2 SNEGSKA (reference sequence). CDR3 protein: CSALRAGGVEQYF.

The V and J genes are TRBV29-1 and TRBJ2-7; TCRdb designates TRBD1, a call that cannot be tested without DNA. Germline V gene lookup returns CDR1 SQVTM and CDR2 ANQGSEA. The CDR3 has 13 residues. Here the CDR3 reads CSAVTGGVYEQYF.

This sequence joins TRBV7-2 and TRBJ2-5; TCRdb designates TRBD1, a call that cannot be tested without DNA. The germline gives CDR1 SGHTA, CDR2 FQGNSA. The CDR3 contains 12 residues. This CDR3 is CASTPTLETQYF. The complete variable domain, with remaining parts taken from reference TRBV7-2 and TRBJ2-5, reads GAGVSQSPSNKVTEKGKDVELRCDPISGHTALYWYRQSLGQGLEFLIYFQGNSAPDKSGLPSDRFSAERTGGSVSTLTIQRTQQEDSAVYLCASTPTLETQYFGPGTRLLVL.

This chain links TRBV20-1 with TRBJ2-1; TCRdb outputs TRBD2, but without DNA this stays unchecked. This CDR3 has 17 residues. Looked up from germline, CDR1 is DFQATT and CDR2 is SNEGSKA (reference sequence). CDR3 region: CSARDMFSSGGYNEQFF.

The rearrangement uses TRBV18 and TRBJ1-1. Germline CDR1 reads KGHSH; CDR2 reads LQKENI. The CDR3 is 13 amino acids. This chain's CDR3 is CASSPGSGHEAFF.

This chain connects TRBV20-1 to TRBJ2-1. This CDR3 is built from 13 residues. Germline-derived CDR1 and CDR2 are DFQATT and SNEGSKA (reference sequence). Here the CDR3 reads CSAAGPFVYEQFF.

V usage is TRBV20-1 and J usage is TRBJ2-1; the D call from TCRdb, TRBD2, cannot be confirmed without DNA. Germline loops: CDR1 DFQATT, CDR2 SNEGSKA (reference sequence). The CDR3 sequence is 16 residues long. CDR3 in amino acids: CSAGGTSGRAYNEQFF.

The chain carries TRBV28 and TRBJ2-5; TCRdb returns TRBD1, unconfirmable since there is no DNA. This CDR3 is built from 13 residues. The germline gives CDR1 MDHEN, CDR2 SYDVKM. CDR3 in amino acids: CASRGQGRETQYF.

The chain recombines TRBV15 with TRBJ2-3; TCRdb indicates TRBD2, and absent DNA this call remains unverified. The CDR3 runs 16 residues. Germline V gives CDR1 LNHNV, CDR2 YYDKDF (reference sequence). This CDR3 is CATSRVLQRAPDTQYF.

J is TRBJ2-7 and V is TRBV28; TCRdb indicates TRBD2, and absent DNA this call remains unverified. In germline, CDR1 is MDHEN, CDR2 SYDVKM. The CDR3 has 18 residues. The CDR3 protein is CASSLTAPKLAGPTKQYF.

The rearrangement links TRBV15 to TRBJ1-2; the TRBD1 assignment by TCRdb is unverifiable without DNA. The CDR3 length is 16 residues. The germline V gene encodes CDR1 LNHNV and CDR2 YYDKDF (reference sequence). The CDR3 loop reads CATSRDLDRVDYGYTF.

The rearrangement joins TRBV9 to TRBJ2-7; TCRdb's D call of TRBD2 is untestable without DNA. Germline V gene data show CDR1 as SGDLS and CDR2 as YYNGEE. The CDR3 totals 13 residues. The CDR3 region is CASSAEGSHEQYF.

The rearrangement links TRBV20-1 to TRBJ2-7. This CDR3 comprises 13 residues. Germline CDR1 is DFQATT and CDR2 is SNEGSKA (reference sequence). The CDR3 here is CSARSDFEYEQYF.